Detailed here is one T cell receptor beta chain. This clone was observed a handful of times. The specificity of this receptor is unknown. No base quality information exists; no much larger clone differs at one position. Whole blood was collected in K2EDTA tubes by collaborating institutions according to the institutions' own protocols. For TCRbeta analysis, collaborator samples were shipped as frozen whole blood, as isolated PBMCs, or as DNA extracted from either sample type. The data originate from a study of blood T cell repertoires in COVID-19 (dated by TCRdb to between 2020 and 2021). Regarding the complete study: Samples from collaborators originated in the United States, Italy and Spain and spanned both the acute and convalescent phases of COVID-19. Where available, HLA class I and class II types were taken from metadata supplied by the sample provider and were not determined by assay-based typing. Nearly every sample came with metadata listing a de-identified subject ID, COVID-19 status, age in years and sex. The prospective study material was composed of cDNA or gDNA derived from T cells, B-cell-depleted T cells, or PBMCs. The repertoires were released in a freely available public database meant as a resource for research on the immune response to SARS-CoV-2. Samples came from the ongoing ImmuneRACE study (first 160 participants) plus 1,254 subjects from 6 global collaborators. The dataset comprised deeply sampled blood TCRbeta repertoires from subjects exposed to, actively infected with, or recovered from COVID-19.

TCRbeta CDR3 regions were amplified from genomic DNA using the immunoSEQ Assay, a bias-controlled multiplex PCR. Per the source publication's procedure: The number of nucleated cells in each sample was estimated from the amplification of reference gene primers within the assay. To quantify the absolute abundance of each unique TCRbeta CDR3 rearrangement, sequence reads were collapsed and filtered. For each sample, productive Simpson clonality was calculated as the square root of Simpson's diversity index across productive rearrangements. TCRdb took over this immuneACCESS table, retaining in-frame rearrangements with V and J assigned. Such tables are incomplete; in checked studies, under half of the missing clones stem from an unresolved V gene, and the remainder is unexplained. The D gene and trimming were derived from the DNA, and the V and J assignments and clone size from that table. For this sample the table gives about 110,000 clones, of which just under 90% were detected only once. The ten largest clonotypes hold roughly 4.4% of the sample.

The research as a whole found: Clinical and demographic metadata were provided uncurated, with the amount varying by source and participant.

In the germline V gene (reference sequence), CDR1 corresponds to MNHEY and CDR2 to SMNVEV. V is pruned by 3 bases and J by 6 bases, leaving 10 bases of the junction without a gene match. The CDR3, from cysteine to phenylalanine, totals 15 residues. The entry retains the CDR3 DNA only, 45 bases that are in frame from base 1. The sequencing input was peripheral blood. The TCR was taken from a woman aged 45-65 years with acute or convalescent COVID-19. The chain is made from TRBV27 and TRBJ1-1; TRBD1 matches 7 bases in the middle. The nucleotide sequence reads as follows: TGTGCCAGCAGTTTCGAGGGGGCGTGCAAAGCTGAAGCTTTCTTT. It is translated as CASSFEGACKAEAFF.